This T cell receptor beta chain appears in the sequencing data of a study of blood T cell repertoires in COVID-19. Study information: Both acute and convalescent COVID-19 samples were obtained from the United States, Italy and Spain.

Clones were read by immunoSEQ multiplex PCR, and TCRdb kept only the in-frame ones, dropping some. The sample contains about 130,000 clones, less than 90% of which appear only once. Germline V lookup: CDR1 KGHSH, CDR2 LQKENI. Trimming took 3 bases from V and 7 from J; bases not matched to a gene: 3. CDR3 length: 14 amino acids. The source is a man aged 25 to 40 who had recovered from COVID-19. The rearrangement uses TRBV18 and TRBJ1-4, with 9 bases matching TRBD1. The sequencing input was PBMCs or T cells enriched from blood (not recorded which). CDR3 coding DNA: TGTGCCAGCTCACCGGGGGGACAGGGTGAAAAACTGTTTTTT. It codes for CASSPGGQGEKLFF.